One and the same sample provided the 13 T cell receptor beta chains below, sequenced in a study of blood T cell repertoires in COVID-19 (dated by TCRdb to the early 2020s). Library preparation used the immunoSEQ multiplex PCR assay. Drawn from immuneACCESS, this table holds only the in-frame rearrangements with V and J called that TCRdb kept. Clones are partly lost; checked studies trace under half to an unresolved V gene and leave the rest unexplained. The sample includes more than 200,000 clones, with around four fifths observed a single time. The ten largest clones add up to over 7% of the sample. Sequenced: peripheral blood. These receptors originate from a woman aged 80 or older with COVID-19, enrolled during active disease.

The rearrangement uses TRBV6-1 and TRBJ2-7, with D unresolved. The CDR3 length is 14 residues. V dropped 1 base and J dropped 2 bases, with 9 bases sitting between them. The germline gives CDR1 MNHNS, CDR2 SASEGT. CDR3 coding DNA: TGTGCCAGCAGTGAAGTAGCAAGGACCTACGAGCAGTACTTC. Translating gives CASSEVARTYEQYF.

In its sample, this clone was seen a few times. The V call is TRBV5-1, the J call TRBJ1-5; 8 positions agree with TRBD1. The J segment lost 4 bases and the V segment lost 7 bases, leaving 10 bases of the junction unmatched. Germline V lookup: CDR1 SGHRS, CDR2 YFSETQ. CDR3 size: 15 residues. The CDR3 loop is CASSLGTGLNQPQHF. The CDR3 region has the DNA TGCGCCAGCTCCCTCGGGACAGGACTTAATCAGCCCCAGCATTTT.

The chain is built from TRBV6-5 and TRBJ1-5; 7 bases match TRBD1. Germline CDR1 and CDR2: MNHEY and SVGAGI. V was pared by 8 bases and J by 1 base, with 5 bases of the junction left unmatched. This CDR3 spans 14 amino acids. CDR3 DNA sequence: TGTGCCAGCGGCGACAGGGAGAGCAATCAGCCCCAGCATTTT. It codes for CASGDRESNQPQHF.

This chain joins TRBV7-9 and TRBJ1-5; tentative D call: TRBD1 (5 bases). Per the germline V gene, CDR1 is SEHNR and CDR2 is FQNEAQ (reference sequence). Trimming took off 2 bases at V and 1 base at J, with 12 bases between the two ends. The CDR3 is 16 amino acids. The CDR3 nucleotides are TGTGCCAGCAGCTTATCAGGGCCAGTAAGCAATCAGCCCCAGCATTTT. Amino acids: CASSLSGPVSNQPQHF.

This clone is a singleton in its sample. The chain has TRBV7-9 and TRBJ1-4; 7 bases are a match to TRBD1. The CDR3 has 14 residues. Germline trimming cut 3 bases from V and 4 bases from J; bases unmatched to any gene: 2. Per germline, CDR1 SEHNR and CDR2 FQNEAQ (reference sequence). CDR3 coding DNA: TGTGCCAGCAGCTTCCGGGACAGTAATGAAAAACTGTTTTTT. Protein product: CASSFRDSNEKLFF.

Written as DNA, the CDR3 is TGTGCCTGGAGTGAGTCAGGGAGGGTCAATCAGCCCCAGCATTTT. It translates to CAWSESGRVNQPQHF. The chain couples TRBV30 to TRBJ1-5, with D tentatively TRBD1 (5 bases). Germline lookup yields CDR1 GTSNPN and CDR2 SVGIG (reference sequence). The CDR3 consists of 15 residues. V lost 1 base to trimming and J lost 3 bases, with 13 bases between them.

This clone was seen a handful of times. V is TRBV18 and J is TRBJ2-5; no reliable D call. Germline V CDR1 and CDR2: KGHSH, LQKENI. There are 12 residues in the CDR3. V lost 2 bases and J 5 bases, leaving 6 bases between the germline ends. The DNA of the CDR3 is TGTGCCAGCTCACCAAACGGGGAGACCCAGTACTTC. It translates to CASSPNGETQYF.

This chain uses TRBV18 with TRBJ2-4; D gene ambiguous. The CDR3 covers 14 residues. V was cut by 0 bases and J by 6 bases, with 9 bases left in between. CDR1 and CDR2 from the germline V gene are KGHSH and LQKENI. In nucleotides, the CDR3 is TGTGCCAGCTCACCACCAACTCCTGGAAACATTCAGTACTTC. This codes for CASSPPTPGNIQYF.

Regarding this clone: In the same sample, other DNA sequences code for this CDR3. The chain links TRBV3-1 (or the pseudogene TRBV3-2) to TRBJ1-4, with TRBD1 identical over 8 bases. V lost 4 bases, J lost 8 bases, and 6 bases stayed unmatched. The CDR3 sequence is 14 residues long. Germline V gene data show CDR1 as LGHDT and CDR2 as YNNKEL (reference sequence). The CDR3 nucleotides are TGTGCCAGCAGCCTTGGACAGGGACGCGAAAAACTGTTTTTT. This gives the protein CASSLGQGREKLFF.

There are a few counts of this clone. V and J are TRBV19 and TRBJ2-5, with D possibly matching TRBD1 (5 bases). Trimming removed 7 bases at V and 0 bases at J, with 9 bases between. The germline V gene has CDR1 LNHDA and CDR2 SQIVND (reference sequence). CDR3 length: 13 residues. The CDR3 DNA is TGTGCCAGTAAGGGGCCTGACCAAGAGACCCAGTACTTC. This gives the protein CASKGPDQETQYF.

The rearrangement uses TRBV4-1 and TRBJ1-1, with 8 bases aligning to TRBD1. V trimming: 4 bases; J trimming: 4 bases; junction bases outside the gene matches: 8. Germline-derived CDR1 and CDR2 are MGHRA and YSYEKL. The CDR3 has 15 amino acids. The CDR3 protein is CASSRGQGPSTEAFF. In DNA form, the CDR3 reads TGCGCCAGCAGCCGTGGACAGGGACCCTCCACTGAAGCTTTCTTT.

This chain joins TRBV30 and TRBJ2-3, with 7 positions matching TRBD2. Germline CDR1 is GTSNPN and CDR2 is SVGIG (reference sequence). V dropped 0 bases and J dropped 1; count of bases not matched to a gene: 4. This CDR3 is built from 15 residues. The CDR3 region is CAWSVLRGGTDTQYF. The DNA of the CDR3 is TGTGCCTGGAGTGTACTTCGGGGGGGCACAGATACGCAGTATTTT.

The genes are TRBV27 and TRBJ1-1, with unresolved D. The germline CDR1 and CDR2 sequences are MNHEY and SMNVEV (reference sequence). The V and J ends lost 7 bases and 1 base respectively, with 16 bases between them. The CDR3 runs 15 residues. The CDR3 DNA follows: TGTGCCAGCAAAGTTACCAGTTTTTCGAACACTGAAGCTTTCTTT. Its protein product is CASKVTSFSNTEAFF.